Following are 11 T cell receptor beta chains from one sample sequenced in a study of human T cells and chemical hapten exposure. TCRdb re-derived calls from the RACE reads in MiXCR, one entry per CDR3 protein. The table lists nearly 55,000 distinct CDR3 sequences, around 9.5% of them singletons. Sample time point: patch test 2, 6 weeks after DPC sensitization. Treatment in this sample: therapeutic diphenylcyclopropenone sensitization with weekly scalp DPC. The sequences come from whole blood, collected in connection with sensitization to the hapten diphenylcyclopropenone (DPC). These receptors all come from a woman aged 45-65 years with alopecia areata. Some clones in this sample may be carry-over from other donors' samples.

The chain joins TRBV11-2 to TRBJ2-7; the D is unclear. CDR1 and CDR2 from the germline V gene are SGHAT and FQNNGV. CDR3 length: 15 amino acids. Trimming removed 1 base at V and 2 bases at J, with 12 bases between. The DNA of the CDR3 is TGTGCCAGCAGCTTAGGATGGGGTGATCCCTACGAGCAGTACTTC. Translated, it gives CASSLGWGDPYEQYF.

The gene calls are TRBV28 and TRBJ1-5; TRBD1 matches 8 bases. J was trimmed by 6 bases and V by 4 bases; bases with no gene match: 14. The CDR3 totals 17 residues. Germline V CDR1 and CDR2: MDHEN, SYDVKM. The CDR3 DNA follows: TGTGCCAGCAGTTCTGGGGGAACAGGGGGATTAAGTCAGCCCCAGCATTTT. Translation gives CASSSGGTGGLSQPQHF.

This clonotype showed up many times. This chain joins TRBV10-2 and TRBJ1-2; 9 bases fit TRBD1. In germline, CDR1 is WSHSY, CDR2 SAAADI. The CDR3 consists of 13 residues. Losses at the gene ends were 6 bases for V and 7 bases for J; bases not matched to a gene: 6. CDR3 nucleotides: TGCGCCAGCAGAGGGGGACAGGGAGGTGGCTACACCTTC. It codes for CASRGGQGGGYTF.

This clonotype was counted only a few times. The chain employs TRBV6-4 and TRBJ2-6; weak D call: TRBD1 (6 bases). V was clipped by 4 bases and J by 0 bases, with 16 bases between them. Germline V gene lookup returns CDR1 MRHNA and CDR2 SNTAGT. CDR3 length: 18 amino acids. The CDR3 reads CASSGLPGHSSGANVLTF. The CDR3 coding sequence is TGTGCCAGCAGTGGGCTTCCGGGACATTCCTCTGGGGCCAACGTCCTGACTTTC.

The chain has TRBV28 and TRBJ1-5, with D possibly matching TRBD1 (5 bases). This CDR3 is built from 17 residues. The V gene lost 2 bases and the J gene lost 7 bases, with 21 bases spanning the gap. Looked up from germline, CDR1 is MDHEN and CDR2 is SYDVKM. The CDR3 protein is CASSLPRWPPWGQPQHF. DNA of the CDR3: TGTGCCAGCAGTTTACCCCGATGGCCGCCGTGGGGGCAGCCCCAGCATTTT.

This clonotype was detected once. At one boundary the junction diverges from the germline segment, which might be a read error. V gene TRBV9 combines with J gene TRBJ2-7; no clear D. Germline V gene lookup returns CDR1 SGDLS and CDR2 YYNGEE. The CDR3 runs 15 residues. The CDR3 coding sequence is TGTGCCAGCAGCGTAGGACACTCAACGGGCTACGAGCAGTACTTT. Translating it yields CASSVGHSTGYEQYF. Together with reference TRBV9 and TRBJ2-7, the CDR3 gives the full variable domain: DSGVTQTPKHLITATGQRVTLRCSPRSGDLSVYWYQQSLDQGLQFLIQYYNGEERAKGNILERFSAQQFPDLHSELNLSSLELGDSALYFCASSVGHSTGYEQYFGPGTRLTVT.

This sequence joins TRBV29-1 and TRBJ1-3; D is undetermined. V was trimmed by 7 bases and J by 1 base, leaving 14 bases between them. Germline V gene sequence: CDR1 SQVTM, CDR2 ANQGSEA. This CDR3 region has 14 residues. CDR3 protein: CSARFVSSGNTIYF. CDR3 sequence (DNA): TGCAGCGCCCGGTTTGTGTCATCTGGAAACACCATATATTTT.

The sample holds many counts of this clonotype. This rearrangement joins TRBV11-3 to TRBJ2-3; TRBD1 matches at 7 bases. Germline CDR1 reads SGHNT; CDR2 reads YENEEA. The junction had 5 bases not matched to a gene; V was cut back by 2 bases and J by 3 bases. The CDR3 covers 15 residues. The CDR3 DNA sequence: TGTGCCAGCAGCTTAACAGGGGTTGGTACAGATACGCAGTATTTT. It specifies CASSLTGVGTDTQYF.

The rearrangement joins TRBV28 to TRBJ1-5; D is undetermined. The CDR3 runs 14 residues. The germline CDR1 and CDR2 sequences are MDHEN and SYDVKM. The V gene lost 3 bases and the J gene lost 0 bases, with 6 bases spanning the gap. The CDR3 bases are TGTGCCAGCAGTTTTTTGGTTAGCAATCAGCCCCAGCATTTT. Translation gives CASSFLVSNQPQHF.

The rearrangement uses TRBV12-3 or TRBV12-4 and TRBJ2-5; no reliable D call. V shed 8 bases and J shed 1 base, with 8 bases lying between them. This CDR3 region has 12 residues. This CDR3 reads CASGPIQETQYF. The CDR3 bases are TGTGCCAGCGGGCCGATCCAAGAGACCCAGTACTTC.

This chain uses TRBV21-1 with TRBJ2-7. TRBV21-1 is assigned pseudogene status. The CDR3 runs 15 residues. CDR3 coding DNA: TGTGCCAGCAGCAAAGCGGCCACCAGCTCCTACGAGCAGTACTTC. Its protein product is CASSKAATSSYEQYF.